Presented here are 31 T cell receptor beta chains from one specimen sequenced in a study of T-cell reconstitution after alpha-beta-depleted transplantation in children. Preparation of the TCRbeta library used unique molecular identifiers. TCRdb reprocessed the PCR reads with MiXCR, giving one entry per CDR3 protein. In the table there are about 1,000,000 distinct CDR3 sequences, under 30% of which are singletons. The sample in question was PBMCs, mostly from graft donor cells, obtained 360 days after TCRalphabeta/CD19-depleted stem cell transplant. Every receptor here comes from a boy in the first two years of life who had a stem cell transplant for SCID, so the T cells may come from the graft donor.

The chain uses TRBV4-1 and TRBJ1-2; 8 nucleotides agree with TRBD1. Germline lookup yields CDR1 MGHRA and CDR2 YSYEKL. This CDR3 spans 15 amino acids. Trimming at V came to 4 bases and at J to 0 bases, leaving 4 bases not matched to a gene. CDR3 sequence reads: CASSPRTGSNYGYTF. CDR3 sequence (DNA): TGCGCCAGCAGCCCTCGGACAGGGTCTAACTATGGCTACACCTTC.

This clonotype was observed a handful of times. A read error may produce the germline difference seen at one junction end. The genes are TRBV29-1 and TRBJ2-1, with 7 bases lining up with TRBD2. The CDR3 consists of 15 residues. Per the germline V gene, CDR1 is SQVTM and CDR2 is ANQGSEA. The CDR3 spells CSVEAGLSSYNEQFF. CDR3 bases: TGCAGCGTAGAAGCGGGACTAAGCTCCTACAATGAGCAGTTCTTC.

This clonotype was detected many times. The genes are TRBV12-3 or TRBV12-4 and TRBJ2-7; D is unclear. The V gene lost 5 bases and the J gene lost 0 bases, with 5 bases spanning the gap. This CDR3 is built from 12 residues. The CDR3: CASSPTSYEQYF. The CDR3, as DNA: TGTGCCAGCAGTCCCACCTCCTACGAGCAGTACTTC.

V gene TRBV20-1 combines with J gene TRBJ2-1; maybe TRBD2 (5 bases). V lost 4 bases and J 0 bases, leaving 13 bases between the germline ends. The CDR3 contains 15 residues. The V gene's germline CDR1 is DFQATT and CDR2 SNEGSKA (reference sequence). The CDR3 sequence: CSAKEGSSSYNEQFF. The DNA of the CDR3 is TGCAGTGCTAAAGAAGGGAGCAGCTCCTACAATGAGCAGTTCTTC.

A remark on this clonotype: Because it lacks the conserved phenylalanine or tryptophan at the end, this CDR3 is likely a read error. The chain has TRBV5-1 and TRBJ1-1, with 7 bases lining up with TRBD1. This CDR3 is built from 13 residues. V lost 1 base, J lost 7 bases, and 4 bases stayed unmatched. Germline loops: CDR1 SGHRS, CDR2 YFSETQ. The CDR3 spells CASSLSGGGEAFS. The CDR3 DNA reads TGCGCCAGCAGCTTGTCAGGGGGAGGTGAAGCTTTCTCT.

The chain links TRBV10-3 to TRBJ2-1, with D maybe TRBD2 (6 bases). This CDR3 region has 16 residues. Germline V gives CDR1 ENHRY, CDR2 SYGVKD. Trimming took 2 bases from V and 6 from J, leaving 17 bases between them. The CDR3 protein is CAISEPGRGAGNEQFF. The CDR3 nucleotides are TGTGCCATCAGTGAGCCGGGCCGGGGAGCGGGCAATGAGCAGTTCTTC.

V gene TRBV18 combines with J gene TRBJ1-2; D remains ambiguous. This CDR3 spans 15 amino acids. V was clipped by 1 base and J by 2 bases, with 11 bases between them. Per the germline V gene, CDR1 is KGHSH and CDR2 is LQKENI. CDR3 sequence reads: CASSPQGGSNYGYTF. The CDR3 DNA reads as TGTGCCAGCTCACCACAAGGCGGGAGCAACTATGGCTACACCTTC.

The chain is built from TRBV12-3 or TRBV12-4 and TRBJ2-2; no firm D call. CDR3 length: 12 amino acids. V lost 5 bases to trimming and J lost 6 bases, with 7 bases between them. The CDR3 DNA is TGTGCCAGCAGTACCCAACCCGGGGAGCTGTTTTTT. It translates to CASSTQPGELFF.

This clonotype was seen a handful of times. The V and J genes are TRBV5-1 and TRBJ1-1; perhaps TRBD1 as D (6 bases). Germline lookup yields CDR1 SGHRS and CDR2 YFSETQ. The CDR3 is 15 residues long. V shed 0 bases and J shed 2 bases, with 11 bases lying between them. Here the CDR3 reads CASSLVTGRNTEAFF. CDR3 nucleotides: TGCGCCAGCAGCTTGGTGACAGGACGAAACACTGAAGCTTTCTTT.

The table lists this clonotype with a few counts. V gene TRBV5-1 combines with J gene TRBJ2-3; D is perhaps TRBD1 or TRBD2 (6 bases each). With 7 bases removed from V and 0 bases from J, the gap between germline ends came to 12 bases. Looked up from germline, CDR1 is SGHRS and CDR2 is YFSETQ. The CDR3 runs to 14 residues. In DNA form, the CDR3 reads TGCGCCAGCGGAAGGGGGGCTAGCACAGATACGCAGTATTTT. As protein: CASGRGASTDTQYF. Full variable domain (missing parts from reference TRBV5-1 and TRBJ2-3): KAGVTQTPRYLIKTRGQQVTLSCSPISGHRSVSWYQQTPGQGLQFLFEYFSETQRNKGNFPGRFSGRQFSNSRSEMNVSTLELGDSALYLCASGRGASTDTQYFGPGTRLTVL.

The chain employs TRBV12-3 or TRBV12-4 and TRBJ1-2; the D is unclear. The CDR3 length is 13 residues. The germline V and J ends were trimmed by 6 bases and 4 bases, with 12 bases remaining between them. Here the CDR3 reads CASRASGLYGYTF. CDR3 coding DNA: TGTGCCAGCAGGGCCTCCGGCCTCTATGGCTACACCTTC.

The chain carries TRBV2 and TRBJ2-3; 11 bases are a match to TRBD2. The CDR3 has 15 amino acids. J was trimmed by 8 bases and V by 9 bases; bases with no gene match: 13. CDR1 and CDR2 (germline): SNHLY, FYNNEI. The CDR3 here is CARGGSGTSGGTQYF. DNA for the CDR3: TGTGCCAGAGGGGGTTCCGGGACTAGCGGAGGTACGCAGTATTTT.

V is TRBV12-3 or TRBV12-4 and J is TRBJ2-4; D possibly uses TRBD1 or TRBD2 (5 bases each). This CDR3 is 16 amino acids long. Between the trimmed V and J ends, which lost 6 bases and 0 bases, there was a span of 15 bases. The DNA of the CDR3 is TGTGCCAGCAGCCCTGGGGGTGCCCTAGCCAAAAACATTCAGTACTTC. As protein: CASSPGGALAKNIQYF.

As DNA, the CDR3 is TGTGCCAGCAGCCCAGTTTATAATGAAGCTTTCTTT. Protein sequence: CASSPVYNEAFF. The V gene is TRBV9, the J gene TRBJ1-1; D remains unclear. V was clipped by 4 bases and J by 7 bases, with 11 bases between them. The CDR3 has 12 residues. Germline V gives CDR1 SGDLS, CDR2 YYNGEE.

The chain links TRBV2 to TRBJ2-5; D call uncertain. The CDR3 spans 16 residues. Germline CDR1 is SNHLY and CDR2 is FYNNEI. V was pared by 8 bases and J by 1 base, with 20 bases between. The DNA for the CDR3 is TGTGCCAGCGCAATAAACCCTAGTCCCATCCAAGAGACCCAGTACTTC. Translated, it gives CASAINPSPIQETQYF.

The genes are TRBV6-1 and TRBJ1-1, with 12 bases matching TRBD1. The germline V gene has CDR1 MNHNS and CDR2 SASEGT. V lost 7 bases, J lost 8 bases, and 8 bases stayed unmatched. The CDR3 spans 14 residues. The CDR3 bases are TGTGCCAGCACCAAGGGACAGGGGGCATCAGAAGCTTTCTTT. Its translation: CASTKGQGASEAFF.

A few counts support this clonotype. The chain has TRBV7-2 and TRBJ2-1, with D possibly TRBD1 on 6 matching bases. The CDR3 is 12 residues long. Germline CDR1 and CDR2: SGHTA and FQGNSA. V dropped 2 bases and J dropped 9 bases, with 8 bases sitting between them. CDR3 sequence: CASSLSRGEQFF. The DNA for the CDR3 is TGTGCCAGCAGCTTATCCAGGGGTGAGCAGTTCTTC.

The V and J genes are TRBV5-1 and TRBJ2-1; 7 nucleotides agree with TRBD1. Trimming took 0 bases from V and 0 from J; bases not matched to a gene: 6. Per the germline V gene, CDR1 is SGHRS and CDR2 is YFSETQ. CDR3 size: 17 residues. CDR3 protein: CASSLGQGASSYNEQFF. The CDR3 nucleotides are TGCGCCAGCAGCTTGGGACAGGGTGCCAGCTCCTACAATGAGCAGTTCTTC. The variable domain in full, with the rest retrieved from reference TRBV5-1 and TRBJ2-1, is KAGVTQTPRYLIKTRGQQVTLSCSPISGHRSVSWYQQTPGQGLQFLFEYFSETQRNKGNFPGRFSGRQFSNSRSEMNVSTLELGDSALYLCASSLGQGASSYNEQFFGPGTRLTVL.

The chain uses TRBV20-1 and TRBJ1-1; possible D gene TRBD1, 6 bases. Trimming pared 0 bases from V and 0 bases from J, leaving 11 bases between. This CDR3 is built from 15 residues. Germline V gives CDR1 DFQATT, CDR2 SNEGSKA (reference sequence). CDR3 sequence reads: CSAREEGQLNTEAFF. Here the CDR3 DNA reads TGCAGTGCTAGAGAGGAAGGACAGCTGAACACTGAAGCTTTCTTT.

The chain has TRBV5-1 and TRBJ2-1; 8 bases fit TRBD2. The V gene end was trimmed by 3 bases and the J gene end by 8 bases; junction bases not matched to a gene: 10. CDR3 length: 15 residues. Germline V lookup: CDR1 SGHRS, CDR2 YFSETQ. CDR3 sequence reads: CASSWDGGAVDEQFF. DNA for the CDR3: TGCGCCAGCAGCTGGGACGGGGGGGCCGTCGATGAGCAGTTCTTC.

This clonotype turned up a few times. This sequence joins TRBV5-1 and TRBJ1-1, with D perhaps TRBD1 (6 bases). V was clipped by 2 bases and J by 5 bases, with 13 bases between them. The CDR3 is 14 amino acids. In germline, CDR1 is SGHRS, CDR2 YFSETQ. The CDR3 sequence is CASSFLGGRTEAFF. The CDR3 nucleotides are TGCGCCAGCAGCTTCCTAGGGGGACGGACTGAAGCTTTCTTT. The whole variable domain, filled in from reference TRBV5-1 and TRBJ1-1, reads KAGVTQTPRYLIKTRGQQVTLSCSPISGHRSVSWYQQTPGQGLQFLFEYFSETQRNKGNFPGRFSGRQFSNSRSEMNVSTLELGDSALYLCASSFLGGRTEAFFGQGTRLTVV.

This clonotype was recorded a few times. The rearrangement links TRBV7-6 to TRBJ1-6, with unresolved D. V lost 0 bases and J lost 7, with 10 bases in between. Germline CDR1 and CDR2: SGHVS and FNYEAQ. The CDR3 runs 15 residues. The CDR3 DNA reads TGTGCCAGCAGCTTAGCCAACAGAGGGAATTCACCCCTCCACTTT. Its translation: CASSLANRGNSPLHF.

This clonotype was seen just once. This sequence joins TRBV2 and TRBJ1-1, with TRBD1 as a possible D gene (6 bases). Per the germline V gene, CDR1 is SNHLY and CDR2 is FYNNEI. V was shortened by 6 bases and J by 5 bases, with 13 bases between the two germline ends. The CDR3 is 13 amino acids. The CDR3 spells CASRRTDVTEAFF. DNA of the CDR3: TGTGCCAGCAGGCGGACAGATGTAACTGAAGCTTTCTTT.

This clonotype was counted a few times. The chain carries TRBV5-1 and TRBJ2-7; a possible D gene is TRBD2 (5 bases). The CDR3 has 13 residues. The V end was cut by 3 bases, the J end by 3 bases, with 10 bases between. From germline, CDR1 is SGHRS and CDR2 YFSETQ. CDR3 sequence: CASSWLEGYEQYF. Here the CDR3 DNA reads TGCGCCAGCAGCTGGCTTGAGGGCTACGAGCAGTACTTC.

The rearrangement joins TRBV11-2 to TRBJ2-3; 8 positions match TRBD2. Germline V gives CDR1 SGHAT, CDR2 FQNNGV. Unmatched junction bases numbered 7, after V lost 3 bases and J lost 2 bases. The CDR3 length is 16 residues. DNA for the CDR3: TGTGCCAGCAGCTTTAAGCTAGCGGGCTACACAGATACGCAGTATTTT. Translated, it gives CASSFKLAGYTDTQYF.

This clonotype was seen a few times. The V call is TRBV12-3 or TRBV12-4, the J call TRBJ1-1; D is ambiguous. The V and J ends lost 2 bases and 4 bases respectively, with 2 bases between them. The CDR3 has 11 residues. In DNA form, the CDR3 reads TGTGCCAGCAGTTTAATCACTGAAGCTTTCTTT. Protein sequence: CASSLITEAFF.

This chain uses TRBV25-1 with TRBJ2-7; 8 bases match TRBD1. Germline trimming cut 2 bases from V and 4 bases from J; bases unmatched to any gene: 4. The CDR3 length is 14 residues. In germline, CDR1 is MGHDK, CDR2 SYGVNS. This CDR3 reads CASSEGNRGYEQYF. The CDR3 DNA is TGTGCCAGCAGTGAAGGGAACAGGGGGTACGAGCAGTACTTC.

This rearrangement joins TRBV24-1 to TRBJ2-1, with D tentatively TRBD1 (6 bases). CDR3 length equals 15 residues. From germline, CDR1 is KGHDR and CDR2 SFDVKD. The germline V and J ends were trimmed by 0 bases and 8 bases, with 13 bases remaining between them. Written as DNA, the CDR3 is TGTGCCACCAGTGATTTGAAGACACAGGGCGATGAGCAGTTCTTC. Protein sequence: CATSDLKTQGDEQFF.

This clonotype was seen ten or more times. This chain connects TRBV3-1 to TRBJ2-5; 13 nucleotides align to TRBD2. The CDR3 consists of 17 residues. Germline loops: CDR1 LGHDT, CDR2 YNNKEL (reference sequence). The trim removed 0 bases at V and 0 bases at J, leaving 1 base unmatched. The CDR3 DNA reads TGTGCCAGCAGCCAAGAAGGACTAGCGGGGGACCAAGAGACCCAGTACTTC. It yields the protein CASSQEGLAGDQETQYF.

The CDR3 is CAIRSTGVGANVLTF. The DNA for the CDR3 is TGTGCCATCAGGTCAACAGGGGTAGGGGCCAACGTCCTGACTTTC. The chain links TRBV10-3 to TRBJ2-6; 7 positions agree with TRBD1. The length of the CDR3 is 15 residues. The germline gives CDR1 ENHRY, CDR2 SYGVKD. Trimming took 6 bases from V and 4 from J; bases not matched to a gene: 6.

J is TRBJ2-7 and V is TRBV15; TRBD2 matches at 9 bases. Trimming cost V 1 base and J 2 bases; bases outside gene matches: 3. CDR3 size: 15 residues. Germline CDR1 is LNHNV and CDR2 is YYDKDF (reference sequence). The CDR3 region is CATSRVTSGTYEQYF. The DNA for the CDR3 is TGTGCCACCAGCAGAGTGACTAGCGGTACCTACGAGCAGTACTTC.